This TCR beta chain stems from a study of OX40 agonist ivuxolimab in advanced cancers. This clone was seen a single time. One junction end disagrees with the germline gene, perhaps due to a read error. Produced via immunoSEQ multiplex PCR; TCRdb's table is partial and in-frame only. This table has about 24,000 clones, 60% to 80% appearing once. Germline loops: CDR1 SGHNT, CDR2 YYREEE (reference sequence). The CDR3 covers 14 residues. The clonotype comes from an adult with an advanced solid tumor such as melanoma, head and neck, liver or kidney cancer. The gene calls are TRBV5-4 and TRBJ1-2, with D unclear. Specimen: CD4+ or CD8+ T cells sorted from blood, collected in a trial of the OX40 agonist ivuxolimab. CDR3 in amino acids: CASSPVDNFYDYTF. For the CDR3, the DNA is TGTGCCAGCAGCCCGGTAGACAATTTTTATGACTACACCTTC.